These T cell receptor beta chains were read from a single sample in a study of blood T cell repertoires in COVID-19. Using immunoSEQ multiplex PCR, the repertoire was profiled, and TCRdb retains in-frame clones only, with some absent. Here the sample spans about 230,000 clones, approximately 90% being singletons. Sequencing was carried out using peripheral blood. The receptors here all came from a man in his fifties with COVID-19, enrolled during active disease. Both conserved end residues are part of each CDR3. D genes are given only for firm matches. Size is omitted from some rows. Given values are once, few, many or a class for expanded clones.

>TRBJ2-2|TRBD1|NA|TRBV10-3
CAISQDRARTGELFF
TGTGCCATCAGTCAGGACAGGGCCCGCACCGGGGAGCTGTTTTTT
>TRBJ2-3|TRBD1|NA|TRBV29-1
CSAQTGVSTDTQYF
TGCAGCGCACAGACAGGGGTTAGCACAGATACGCAGTATTTT
>TRBJ2-7|TRBD1|NA|TRBV4-2
CASSQTGTVSYEQYF
TGTGCCAGCAGCCAAACCGGGACAGTATCCTACGAGCAGTACTTC
>TRBJ1-1|NA|NA|TRBV7-2
CASSPPPTGNTEAFF
TGTGCCAGCTCACCCCCCCCTACAGGGAACACTGAAGCTTTCTTT
>TRBJ2-7|TRBD1|NA|TRBV18
CASSTGQGTYEQYF
TGTGCCAGCTCCACGGGACAGGGAACCTACGAGCAGTACTTC
>TRBJ2-7|NA|NA|TRBV18
CASSPGLRTLSSYEQYF
TGTGCCAGCTCACCGGGATTACGGACACTGAGCTCCTACGAGCAGTACTTC
>TRBJ1-6|NA|NA|TRBV2
CASRQGTSYNSPLHF
TGTGCCAGCCGGCAGGGAACTTCCTATAATTCACCCCTCCACTTT
>TRBJ2-2|TRBD2|NA|TRBV29-1
CSAIPSSGRSNTGELFF
TGCAGCGCGATCCCGAGTAGCGGGAGGTCGAACACCGGGGAGCTGTTTTTT
>TRBJ2-2|NA|NA|TRBV19
CASSIISGGGELFF
TGTGCCAGTAGTATAATCTCTGGAGGCGGGGAGCTGTTTTTT
>TRBJ2-7|TRBD1|NA|TRBV4-3
CASSQGAQGAYEQYF
TGCGCCAGCAGCCAAGGTGCACAGGGGGCCTACGAGCAGTACTTC
>TRBJ1-6|NA|NA|TRBV18
CASSFQFGDNSPLHF
TGTGCCAGCTCATTCCAGTTCGGGGATAATTCACCCCTCCACTTT
>TRBJ2-1|TRBD2|NA|TRBV11-2
CASSQSGRAGFF
TGTGCCAGCAGCCAGAGCGGGAGGGCGGGGTTCTTC
>TRBJ1-2|TRBD1|NA|TRBV6-1
CASSGPRQGEDYYYYGYTF
TGTGCCAGCAGTGGACCGAGACAGGGGGAAGACTACTACTACTATGGCTACACCTTC
>TRBJ1-3|TRBD1|NA|TRBV28
CASSSRDRPGNTIYF
TGTGCCAGCAGTTCGCGGGACAGACCTGGAAACACCATATATTTT
>TRBJ1-2|NA|few|TRBV7-2
CASSLAEAGTGYTF
TGTGCCAGCAGCTTAGCGGAGGCGGGGACCGGCTACACCTTC
>TRBJ2-3|NA|once|TRBV14
CASSQVFSLTDTQYF
TGTGCCAGCAGCCAAGTCTTTTCCCTCACAGATACGCAGTATTTT
>TRBJ2-5|TRBD1|NA|TRBV2
CASSVEGVRGRETQYF
TGTGCCAGCAGTGTAGAAGGGGTCAGGGGGCGGGAGACCCAGTACTTC
>TRBJ2-5|NA|NA|TRBV7-3
CASSFSRQETQYF
TGTGCCAGCAGCTTTTCCAGACAAGAGACCCAGTACTTC
>TRBJ1-4|NA|NA|TRBV18
CASSESTNEKLFF
TGTGCCAGCTCAGAGTCAACTAATGAAAAACTGTTTTTT
>TRBJ1-5|NA|NA|TRBV19
CATSPGINQPQHF
TGTGCCACCTCCCCAGGGATCAATCAGCCCCAGCATTTT
>TRBJ2-1|TRBD2|NA|TRBV6-5
CASSYSSASGSGEQFF
TGTGCCAGCAGTTACTCTTCAGCGAGCGGGAGTGGGGAGCAGTTCTTC
>TRBJ2-5|TRBD2|NA|TRBV5-8
CASSNILAGGSETQYF
TGTGCCAGCAGCAACATACTAGCGGGAGGCTCAGAGACCCAGTACTTC
>TRBJ1-2|NA|NA|TRBV12-3/TRBV12-4
CASSLRQVLGYTF
TGTGCCAGCAGTCTGAGACAGGTTCTAGGCTACACCTTC
>TRBJ1-2|NA|NA|TRBV6-5
CASSTSGKHYGYTF
TGTGCCAGCAGTACTTCAGGGAAGCACTATGGCTACACCTTC
>TRBJ2-3|TRBD2|NA|TRBV5-4
CASSWIAGETDTQYF
TGTGCCAGCAGCTGGATAGCGGGGGAGACAGATACGCAGTATTTT
>TRBJ1-4|TRBD1|NA|TRBV28
CASRQGAGEKLFF
TGTGCCTCACGACAGGGGGCAGGGGAAAAACTGTTTTTT
>TRBJ1-4|NA|NA|TRBV29-1
CSVGSGGEKLFF
TGCAGCGTTGGCAGCGGGGGAGAAAAACTGTTTTTT
>TRBJ2-3|NA|NA|TRBV24-1
CATSDRGADDTQYF
TGTGCCACCAGTGATCGGGGGGCGGATGATACGCAGTATTTT
>TRBJ1-4|NA|NA|TRBV30
CAFGGEKLFF
TGTGCATTTGGAGGTGAAAAACTGTTTTTT
>TRBJ2-1|NA|NA|TRBV12-3/TRBV12-4
CASSFDNEQFF
TGTGCCAGCAGTTTCGACAATGAGCAGTTCTTC
>TRBJ1-2|NA|NA|TRBV12-5
CASGLGAGVGYTF
TGTGCTAGTGGTTTGGGCGCAGGGGTCGGCTACACCTTC
>TRBJ2-7|TRBD2|NA|TRBV19
CASSRAPLADPTYEQYF
TGTGCCAGTAGTAGGGCCCCACTAGCGGACCCAACCTACGAGCAGTACTTC
>TRBJ2-7|NA|NA|TRBV5-1
CASSATGGSPYEQYF
TGCGCCAGCAGCGCGACAGGCGGCTCCCCCTACGAGCAGTACTTC
>TRBJ2-7|NA|few|TRBV18
CASSSGTSYEQYF
TGTGCCAGCTCATCAGGGACATCCTACGAGCAGTACTTC
>TRBJ2-6|NA|NA|TRBV5-1
CASSLGVTSWATGANVLTF
TGCGCCAGCAGCTTGGGGGTAACATCATGGGCAACCGGGGCCAACGTCCTGACTTTC